This T cell receptor (beta chain) was captured in a study of CD8 T cells in ankylosing spondylitis. Study-wide results and caveats: Matched ankylosing spondylitis synovial fluid reportedly showed significant enrichment of disease-linked clones.

V lost 1 base and J lost 8, with 12 bases in between. The CDR3 spans 14 residues. TCRdb reanalysed the 5' RACE reads using MiXCR and keeps one entry per CDR3 protein. The table has fewer than 250,000 distinct CDR3 sequences, roughly a tenth seen once; the top ten hold approximately 20%. This clonotype showed up many times. Its antigen is as yet unknown. The sequence was obtained from a male donor with ankylosing spondylitis or in good health (not recorded which). Sequenced: blood, either unsorted or a sorted T cell fraction (not recorded which). The chain links TRBV12-3 or TRBV12-4 to TRBJ1-5; D is uncertain. Written as DNA, the CDR3 is TGTGCCAGCAGTTTAGTCGGGCAACTGAAGCCCCAGCATTTT. It encodes CASSLVGQLKPQHF.